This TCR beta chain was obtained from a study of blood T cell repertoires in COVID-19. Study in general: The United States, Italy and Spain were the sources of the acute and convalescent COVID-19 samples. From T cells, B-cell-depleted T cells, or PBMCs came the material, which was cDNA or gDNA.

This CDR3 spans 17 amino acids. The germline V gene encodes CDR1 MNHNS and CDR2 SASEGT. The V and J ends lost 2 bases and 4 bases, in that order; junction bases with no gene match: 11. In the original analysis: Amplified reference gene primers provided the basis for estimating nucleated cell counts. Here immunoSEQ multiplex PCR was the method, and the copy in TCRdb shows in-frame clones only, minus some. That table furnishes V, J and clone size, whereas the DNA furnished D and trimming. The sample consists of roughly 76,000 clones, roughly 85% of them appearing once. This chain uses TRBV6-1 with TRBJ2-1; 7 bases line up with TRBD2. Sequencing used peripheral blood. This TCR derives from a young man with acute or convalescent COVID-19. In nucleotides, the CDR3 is TGTGCCAGCAGTGAATCATTACCTAGCGGATCGTACAATGAGCAGTTCTTC. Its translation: CASSESLPSGSYNEQFF.